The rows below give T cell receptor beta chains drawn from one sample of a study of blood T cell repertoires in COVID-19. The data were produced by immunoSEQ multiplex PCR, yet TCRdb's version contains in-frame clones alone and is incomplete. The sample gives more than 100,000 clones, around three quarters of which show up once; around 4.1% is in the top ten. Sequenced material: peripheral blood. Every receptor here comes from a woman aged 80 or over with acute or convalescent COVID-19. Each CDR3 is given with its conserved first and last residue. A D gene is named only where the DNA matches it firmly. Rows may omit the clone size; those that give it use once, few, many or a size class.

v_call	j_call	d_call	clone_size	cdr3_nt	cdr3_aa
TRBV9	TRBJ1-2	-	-	TGTGCCAGCAGCGTAGCGGTCGGTGGCTACACCTTC	CASSVAVGGYTF
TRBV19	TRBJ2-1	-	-	TGTGCCAGTAGTATAGCAGGGGCCTTGTCCCATGAGCAGTTCTTC	CASSIAGALSHEQFF
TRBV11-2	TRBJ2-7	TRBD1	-	TGTGCCAGCAGCTTAGCGACAGGGCCCGAGCAGTACTTC	CASSLATGPEQYF
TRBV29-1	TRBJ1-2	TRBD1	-	TGCAGCGTTGCGGACAGGAGTTCGTTTAACTATGGCTACACCTTC	CSVADRSSFNYGYTF
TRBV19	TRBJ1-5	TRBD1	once	TGTGCCAGTAGTTTTGGACAGGGGGGGCAGCCCCAGCATTTT	CASSFGQGGQPQHF
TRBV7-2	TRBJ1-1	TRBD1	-	TGTGCCAGCAGCTTATATGGACAGGGTGTGTTTGCCACTGAAGCTTTCTTT	CASSLYGQGVFATEAFF
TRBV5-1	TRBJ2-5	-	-	TGCGCCAGCAGCTTGGCCGACAGCTGGGGTGAAGAGACCCAGTACTTC	CASSLADSWGEETQYF
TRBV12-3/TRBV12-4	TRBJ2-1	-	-	TGTGCCAGCAGCCCCCTTACTACCATCGAGCAGTTCTTC	CASSPLTTIEQFF
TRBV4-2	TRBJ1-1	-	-	TGTGCCAGCAGCCAAGATCTGGCTTACACTGAAGCTTTCTTT	CASSQDLAYTEAFF
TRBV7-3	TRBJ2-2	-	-	TGTGCCAGCAGTGTTGCGGCGGGCGGGGAGCTGTTTTTT	CASSVAAGGELFF
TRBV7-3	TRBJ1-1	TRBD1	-	TGTGCCAGCAGCTCCCGACAGGGGGCCGAAGCTTTCTTT	CASSSRQGAEAFF
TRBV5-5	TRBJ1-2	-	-	TGTGCCAGCAGCTCCGGTTTTGACTATGGCTACACCTTC	CASSSGFDYGYTF
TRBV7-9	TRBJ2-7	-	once	TGTGCCAGCAGCTTAGTTGGTAGCGCGGTCTACGAGCAGTACTTC	CASSLVGSAVYEQYF
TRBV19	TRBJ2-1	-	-	TGTGCCACCCTGCGCGGGGACTCGTCGTACAATGAGCAGTTCTTC	CATLRGDSSYNEQFF
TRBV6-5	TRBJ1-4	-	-	TGTGCCAGCAGAGCTCAGGGGTCTGATGAAAAACTGTTTTTT	CASRAQGSDEKLFF
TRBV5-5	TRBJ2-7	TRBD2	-	TGTGCCAGCAGCTTGGGATTCGGCGGGAGTATGAGCTACGAGCAGTACTTC	CASSLGFGGSMSYEQYF
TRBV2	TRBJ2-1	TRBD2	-	TGTGCCAGCAAACTAGCGGAGTGGAGCTCCTACAATGAGCAGTTCTTC	CASKLAEWSSYNEQFF
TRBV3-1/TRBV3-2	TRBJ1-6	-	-	TGTGCCAGCAGCCAAGGAGGACAGCTCTATAATTCACCCCTCCACTTT	CASSQGGQLYNSPLHF
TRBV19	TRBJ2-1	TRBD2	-	TGTGCCAGTAGTAGTCGACTAGCGGGGGTAGTAGATGAGCAGTTCTTC	CASSSRLAGVVDEQFF
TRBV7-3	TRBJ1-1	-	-	TGTGCCAGCAGCCGGACACGGAGTTCCCCTGAAGCTTTCTTT	CASSRTRSSPEAFF
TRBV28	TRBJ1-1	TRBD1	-	TGTGCCAGCAGTTTCGACAGGGGATGGGACACTGAAGCTTTCTTT	CASSFDRGWDTEAFF
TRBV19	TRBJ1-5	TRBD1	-	TGTGCCAGTAGTAGACAGGGGAGCAATCAGCCCCAGCATTTT	CASSRQGSNQPQHF
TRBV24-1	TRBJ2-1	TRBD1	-	TGTGCCACCACTGACAGGGTAAGGAATGAGCAGTTCTTC	CATTDRVRNEQFF
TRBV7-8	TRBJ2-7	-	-	TGTGCCAGCAGCTCCTACTACGAGCAGTACTTC	CASSSYYEQYF
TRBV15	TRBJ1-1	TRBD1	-	TGTGCCACCAGCAGAGTACCGACAGGGAGAACTGAAGCTTTCTTT	CATSRVPTGRTEAFF
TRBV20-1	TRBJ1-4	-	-	TGCAGTGCTAGTCCCAGGGGTACTAATGAAAAACTGTTTTTT	CSASPRGTNEKLFF
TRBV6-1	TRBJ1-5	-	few	TGTGCCAGCAGTGAACAGGCCCATAGCAATCAGCCCCAGCATTTT	CASSEQAHSNQPQHF
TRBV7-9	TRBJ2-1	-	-	TGTGCCAGCAGCCTCGAGAGCTCCTACAATGAGCAGTTCTTC	CASSLESSYNEQFF
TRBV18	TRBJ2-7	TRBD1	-	TGTGCCAGCTCACCAACGCGACAGGGGGACCACGAGCAGTACTTC	CASSPTRQGDHEQYF
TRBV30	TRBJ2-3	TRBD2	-	TGTGCCTGGACTAGCGGGAGCCCTGATACGCAGTATTTT	CAWTSGSPDTQYF
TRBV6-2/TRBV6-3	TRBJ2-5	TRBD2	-	TGTGCCAGCAGTTCGGGGACTAGCGGGAGGGGGACCCAGTACTTC	CASSSGTSGRGTQYF
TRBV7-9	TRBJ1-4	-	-	TGTGCCAGCAGCTTAATTCGGGGGGCAGATGAAAAACTGTTTTTT	CASSLIRGADEKLFF
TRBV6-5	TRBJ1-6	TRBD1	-	TGTGCCAGCAGTTTCGGACAGGGAAACACCCTCCACTTT	CASSFGQGNTLHF
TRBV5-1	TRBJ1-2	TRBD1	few	TGCGCCAGCAGCTTCACTCCGGGACAGGGGGCTTATGGCTACACCTTC	CASSFTPGQGAYGYTF
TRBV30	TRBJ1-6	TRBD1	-	TGTGCCTGGACCAGGGGACAGACCTCCTATAATTCACCCCTCCACTTT	CAWTRGQTSYNSPLHF
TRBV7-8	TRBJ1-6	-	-	TGTGCCAGCAGCCCCGACAGATCCTATAATTCACCCCTCCACTTT	CASSPDRSYNSPLHF
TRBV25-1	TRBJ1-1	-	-	TGTGCCAGCAGTGATGCAGGGTTGGGGAACACTGAAGCTTTCTTT	CASSDAGLGNTEAFF
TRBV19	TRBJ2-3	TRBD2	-	TGTGCCAGTATCGACAGCGGGAGAGCGGATACGCAGTATTTT	CASIDSGRADTQYF
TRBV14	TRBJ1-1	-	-	TGTGCCAGCAGCCAAGATCGGGGGTTCGCAGCTTTCTTT	CASSQDRGFAAFF
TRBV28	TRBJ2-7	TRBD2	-	TGTGCGACCGGGGGGGAGCAGTACTTC	CATGGEQYF
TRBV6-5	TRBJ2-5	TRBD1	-	TGTGCCAGCAGCCCAGGACAGGTTAAAGAGACCCAGTACTTC	CASSPGQVKETQYF
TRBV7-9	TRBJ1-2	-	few	TGTGCCAGCAGCTTAGGACAGAACTATTATGGCTACACCTTC	CASSLGQNYYGYTF
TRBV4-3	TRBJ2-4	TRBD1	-	TGCGCCAGCAGCCAAGTTCTGGGGACAGGGTTTGGAGAAAACATTCAGTACTTC	CASSQVLGTGFGENIQYF
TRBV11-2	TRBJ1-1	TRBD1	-	TGTGCCAGCAGACGGACAGGGGTGACTGAAGCTTTCTTT	CASRRTGVTEAFF
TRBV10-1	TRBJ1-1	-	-	TGCGCCAGCAGTGAGTCGCAGGGGTGGGGCACTGAAGCTTTCTTT	CASSESQGWGTEAFF
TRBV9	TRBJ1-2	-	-	TGTGCCAGCAGCGCACAGGGAAACTATGGCTACACCTTC	CASSAQGNYGYTF
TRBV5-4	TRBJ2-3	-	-	TGTGCCAGCAGCGGTTACAACACAGATACGCAGTATTTT	CASSGYNTDTQYF
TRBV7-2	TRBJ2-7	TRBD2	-	TGTGCCAGCAGCCCTCGGACTAGCAGTTACGAGCAGTACTTC	CASSPRTSSYEQYF
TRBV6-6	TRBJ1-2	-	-	TGTGCCAGCAGGGTCGAGACAGGTGGCTATGGCTACACCTTC	CASRVETGGYGYTF
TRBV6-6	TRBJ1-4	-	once	TGTGCCAGCAGTACCCAGGGACTGGGAGAAGAAAAACTGTTTTTT	CASSTQGLGEEKLFF
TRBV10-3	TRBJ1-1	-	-	TGTGCCATCAGCGGAGACGACACTGAAGCTTTCTTT	CAISGDDTEAFF
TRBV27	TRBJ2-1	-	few	TGTGCCAGCATGTTGGGGAGCAGCTCCTACAATGAGCAGTTCTTC	CASMLGSSSYNEQFF
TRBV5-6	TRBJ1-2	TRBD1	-	TGTGCCAGCAGCTTGCCCACAGGGGGCATTATTGACTATGGCTACACCTTC	CASSLPTGGIIDYGYTF
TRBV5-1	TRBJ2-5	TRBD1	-	TGCGCCAGCAGCTACACAGGGGAAGAGACCCAGTACTTC	CASSYTGEETQYF
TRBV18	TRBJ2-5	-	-	TGTGCCAGCTCACCAGCGCAAGAGACCCAGTACTTC	CASSPAQETQYF
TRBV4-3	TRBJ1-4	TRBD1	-	TGCGCCAGCAGCCATCTGACAGGGGCGGATGAAAAACTGTTTTTT	CASSHLTGADEKLFF
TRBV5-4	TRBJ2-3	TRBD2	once	TGTGCCAGCAAACCGGGACTAGCGGGAGGGACGAGCACAGATACGCAGTATTTT	CASKPGLAGGTSTDTQYF